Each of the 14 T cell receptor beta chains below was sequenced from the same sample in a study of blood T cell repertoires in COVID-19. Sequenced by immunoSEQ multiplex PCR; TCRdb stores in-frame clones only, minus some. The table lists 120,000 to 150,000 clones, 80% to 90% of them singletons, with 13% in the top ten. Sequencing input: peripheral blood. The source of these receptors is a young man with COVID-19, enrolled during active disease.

The CDR3 loop reads CSVGGAGERYEQYF. Written as DNA, the CDR3 is TGCAGCGTTGGGGGAGCGGGAGAAAGATACGAGCAGTACTTC. V and J are TRBV29-1 and TRBJ2-7; TRBD2 agrees at 8 bases. The ends lost 4 bases at V and 4 bases at J; junction bases unmatched: 9. This CDR3 is 14 amino acids long. CDR1 and CDR2 (germline): SQVTM, ANQGSEA.

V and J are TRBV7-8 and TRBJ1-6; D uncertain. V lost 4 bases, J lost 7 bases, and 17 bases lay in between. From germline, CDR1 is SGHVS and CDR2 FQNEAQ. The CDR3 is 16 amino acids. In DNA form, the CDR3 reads TGTGCCAGCAGCTCCTTAGGCCGGGTTTCGAATTCACCCCTCCACTTT. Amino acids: CASSSLGRVSNSPLHF.

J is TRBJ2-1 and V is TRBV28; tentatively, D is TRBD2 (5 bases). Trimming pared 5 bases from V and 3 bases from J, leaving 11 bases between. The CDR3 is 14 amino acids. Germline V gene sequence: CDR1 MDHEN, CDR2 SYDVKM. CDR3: CASSRRTLYNEQFF. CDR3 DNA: TGTGCCAGCAGTCGCCGGACTCTCTACAATGAGCAGTTCTTC. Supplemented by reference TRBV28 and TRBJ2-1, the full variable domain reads DVKVTQSSRYLVKRTGEKVFLECVQDMDHENMFWYRQDPGLGLRLIYFSYDVKMKEKGDIPEGYSVSREKKERFSLILESASTNQTSMYLCASSRRTLYNEQFFGPGTRLTVL.

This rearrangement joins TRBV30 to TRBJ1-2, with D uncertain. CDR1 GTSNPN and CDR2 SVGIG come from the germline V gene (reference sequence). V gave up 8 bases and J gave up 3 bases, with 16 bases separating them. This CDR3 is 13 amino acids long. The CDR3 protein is CAARGSRDYGYTF. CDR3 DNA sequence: TGTGCCGCCCGAGGGTCCAGAGACTATGGCTACACCTTC.

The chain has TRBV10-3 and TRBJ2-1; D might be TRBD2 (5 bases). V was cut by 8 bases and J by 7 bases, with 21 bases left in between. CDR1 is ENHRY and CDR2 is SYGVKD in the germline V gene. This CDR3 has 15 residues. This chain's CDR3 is CAIGLRGSGGNEQFF. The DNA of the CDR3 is TGTGCCATCGGGTTACGTGGGAGTGGTGGGAATGAGCAGTTCTTC.

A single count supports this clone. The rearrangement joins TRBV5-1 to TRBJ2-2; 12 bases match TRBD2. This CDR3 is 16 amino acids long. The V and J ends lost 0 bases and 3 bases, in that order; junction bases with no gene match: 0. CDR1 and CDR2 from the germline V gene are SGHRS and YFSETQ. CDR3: CASSLGLAGDTGELFF. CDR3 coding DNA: TGCGCCAGCAGCTTGGGACTAGCGGGAGACACCGGGGAGCTGTTTTTT.

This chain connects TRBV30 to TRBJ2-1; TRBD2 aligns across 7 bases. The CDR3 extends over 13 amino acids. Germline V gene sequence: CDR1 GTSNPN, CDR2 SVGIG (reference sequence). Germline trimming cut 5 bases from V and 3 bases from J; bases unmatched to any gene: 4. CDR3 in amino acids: CAWVAGRYNEQFF. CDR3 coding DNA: TGTGCCTGGGTAGCGGGCCGCTACAATGAGCAGTTCTTC.

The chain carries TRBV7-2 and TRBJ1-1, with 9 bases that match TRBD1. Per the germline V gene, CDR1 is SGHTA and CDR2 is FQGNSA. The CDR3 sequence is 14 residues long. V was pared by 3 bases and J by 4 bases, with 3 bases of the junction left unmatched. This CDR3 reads CASSLDRGRTEAFF. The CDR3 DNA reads TGTGCCAGCAGCTTGGACAGGGGCCGCACTGAAGCTTTCTTT.

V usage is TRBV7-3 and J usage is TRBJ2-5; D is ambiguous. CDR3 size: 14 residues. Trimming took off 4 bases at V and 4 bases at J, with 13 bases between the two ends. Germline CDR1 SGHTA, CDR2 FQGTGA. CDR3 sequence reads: CASSSGPAPETQYF. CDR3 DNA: TGTGCCAGCAGCTCGGGTCCCGCCCCAGAGACCCAGTACTTC. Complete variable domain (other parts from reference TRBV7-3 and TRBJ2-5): GAGVSQTPSNKVTEKGKYVELRCDPISGHTALYWYRQSLGQGPEFLIYFQGTGAADDSGLPNDRFFAVRPEGSVSTLKIQRTERGDSAVYLCASSSGPAPETQYFGPGTRLLVL.

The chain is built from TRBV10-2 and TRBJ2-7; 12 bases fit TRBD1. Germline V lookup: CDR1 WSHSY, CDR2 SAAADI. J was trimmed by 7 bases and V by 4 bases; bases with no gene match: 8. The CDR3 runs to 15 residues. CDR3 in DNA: TGCGCCAGCAGTGGGGGGGGACAGGGGGCGCGTGAGCAGTACTTC. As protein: CASSGGGQGAREQYF.

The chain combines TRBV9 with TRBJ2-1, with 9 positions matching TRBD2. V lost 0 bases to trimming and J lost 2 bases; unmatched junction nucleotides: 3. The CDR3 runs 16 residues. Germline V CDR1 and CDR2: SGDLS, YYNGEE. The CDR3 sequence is CASSVVTSGTYNEQFF. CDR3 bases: TGTGCCAGCAGCGTAGTGACTAGCGGAACCTACAATGAGCAGTTCTTC.

CDR3 protein: CASSPSAVWGANSPLHF. DNA for the CDR3: TGTGCCAGCTCACCATCGGCAGTCTGGGGAGCTAATTCACCCCTCCACTTT. The chain uses TRBV18 and TRBJ1-6, with D uncertain. The germline CDR1 and CDR2 sequences are KGHSH and LQKENI. The CDR3 runs to 17 residues. Trimming took 2 bases from V and 6 from J, leaving 17 bases between them.

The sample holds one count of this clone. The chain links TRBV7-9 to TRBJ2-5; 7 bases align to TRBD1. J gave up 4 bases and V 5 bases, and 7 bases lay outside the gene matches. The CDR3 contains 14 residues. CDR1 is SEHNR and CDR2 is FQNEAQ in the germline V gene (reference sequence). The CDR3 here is CASSLTGAGETQYF. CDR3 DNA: TGTGCCAGCAGCCTTACAGGGGCCGGAGAGACCCAGTACTTC.

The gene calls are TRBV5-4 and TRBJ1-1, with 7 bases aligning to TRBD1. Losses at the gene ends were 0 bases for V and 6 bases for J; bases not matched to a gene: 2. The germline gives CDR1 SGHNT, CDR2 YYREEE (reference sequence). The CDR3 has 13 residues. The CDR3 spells CASSLGQGPEAFF. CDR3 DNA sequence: TGTGCCAGCAGCTTGGGACAGGGCCCTGAAGCTTTCTTT.